Listed below are T cell receptor beta chains from one sample, sequenced in a study of T cells after yellow fever vaccination. TCRdb reprocessed the 5' RACE reads with MiXCR, giving one entry per CDR3 protein. Among fewer than 350,000 distinct CDR3 sequences listed, 8.7% were seen once. Sample: PBMCs, taken on the day of the first yellow fever vaccination. These receptors all stem from a man between 18 and 29 years old who received the YFV17D yellow fever vaccine. The conserved cysteine and the conserved F or W are not part of the CDR3 here. Each record gives: V gene, J gene, CDR3 protein.

TRBV7-2	TRBJ1-1	ASSYVRDTEAF
TRBV9	TRBJ1-2	ASSVAPTGGRGYT
TRBV7-2	TRBJ1-5	ASSEGPNQPQH
TRBV20-1	TRBJ2-7	SARDTQGSYEQY
TRBV9	TRBJ2-5	ASSVGLSDKRETQY
TRBV12-3/TRBV12-4	TRBJ2-5	ASSAGTQETQY
TRBV5-1	TRBJ2-3	ASSWVGDDTQY
TRBV12-3/TRBV12-4	TRBJ2-1	ASSFKAGSSYNEQF
TRBV20-1	TRBJ2-5	RTGTAETQY
TRBV10-3	TRBJ2-2	AISETPAGTGELF